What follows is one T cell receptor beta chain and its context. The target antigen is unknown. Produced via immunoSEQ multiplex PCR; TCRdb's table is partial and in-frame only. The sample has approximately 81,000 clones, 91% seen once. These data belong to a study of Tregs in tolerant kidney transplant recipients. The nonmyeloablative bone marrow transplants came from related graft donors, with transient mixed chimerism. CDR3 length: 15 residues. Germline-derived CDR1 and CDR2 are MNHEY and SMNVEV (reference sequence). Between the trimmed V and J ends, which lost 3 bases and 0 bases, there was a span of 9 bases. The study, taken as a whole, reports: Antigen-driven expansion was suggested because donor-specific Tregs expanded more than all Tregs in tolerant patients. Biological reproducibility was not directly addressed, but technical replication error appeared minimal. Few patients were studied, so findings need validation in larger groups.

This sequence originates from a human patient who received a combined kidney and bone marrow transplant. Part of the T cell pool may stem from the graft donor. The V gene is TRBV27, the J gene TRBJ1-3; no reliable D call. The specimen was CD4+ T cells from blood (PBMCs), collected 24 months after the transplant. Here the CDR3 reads CASSFLGSSGNTIYF. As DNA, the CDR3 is TGTGCCAGCAGTTTCCTCGGGAGCTCTGGAAACACCATATATTTT.